This paragraph reports one TCR beta chain. This entry is derived from a study of blood T cell repertoires in COVID-19. Study at large: Collection of acute and convalescent COVID-19 samples took place in the United States, Italy and Spain. The analysed material was cDNA or gDNA that came from T cells, B-cell-depleted T cells, or PBMCs.

In the source study's methods: Estimated nucleated cell counts came from reference gene primer amplification. The repertoire was sequenced with immunoSEQ multiplex PCR; TCRdb's copy has only in-frame clones and lacks some. V and J calls and clone size are copied from that table; D and trimming were computed from the DNA. This sample has tens of thousands of clones, with roughly nine tenths found just once. With V trimmed by 2 bases and J by 7 bases, 6 bases remained unmatched. The CDR3 runs 15 residues. Germline V gene data show CDR1 as MDHEN and CDR2 as SYDVKM. The specimen was peripheral blood. The genes are TRBV28 and TRBJ1-5; 9 bases are shared with TRBD1. This receptor was obtained from a man over 45 with acute or convalescent COVID-19. The CDR3 loop is CASSLHQQGAQPQHF. As DNA, the CDR3 is TGTGCCAGCAGTTTACACCAACAGGGGGCCCAGCCCCAGCATTTT.